The 24 T cell receptor beta chains below were found in one sample sequenced in a study of CD8+ T cells in alopecia areata. After isolation, RNA underwent reverse transcription to generate cDNA as the sequencing template. Clones were sequenced by immunoSEQ multiplex PCR, and TCRdb holds only the in-frame ones, with some missing. The data hold 120,000 or so clones, with 61% observed a single time. Treatment: oral pan-JAK inhibitor, 5-10 mg twice daily. This material consisted of CD4+ T cells sorted from blood, taken at week 4, from a patient treated with tofacitinib. These TCRs come from a human donor with alopecia areata.

The rearrangement links TRBV10-3 to TRBJ1-1; 8 bases line up with TRBD1. Germline-derived CDR1 and CDR2 are ENHRY and SYGVKD. V was clipped by 8 bases and J by 5 bases; unmatched bases: 7. The CDR3 loop spans 13 amino acids. CDR3 sequence reads: CAIRETGGTEAFF. The CDR3 DNA reads TGTGCCATCCGAGAAACAGGGGGAACTGAAGCTTTCTTT.

This chain connects TRBV20-1 to TRBJ2-5; D is unclear. Germline V gives CDR1 DFQATT, CDR2 SNEGSKA (reference sequence). The germline V and J ends were trimmed by 5 bases and 1 base, with 5 bases remaining between them. The CDR3 contains 11 residues. CDR3 DNA: TGCAGTGCTCACTCCCAAGAGACCCAGTACTTC. It specifies CSAHSQETQYF.

The rearrangement joins TRBV19 to TRBJ2-5; D is possibly TRBD2 (6 bases). The V end was cut by 2 bases, the J end by 3 bases, with 16 bases between. CDR3 size: 16 residues. From germline, CDR1 is LNHDA and CDR2 SQIVND (reference sequence). CDR3 region: CASSIRGGASKETQYF. In nucleotides, the CDR3 is TGTGCCAGTAGTATACGCGGAGGGGCCTCCAAAGAGACCCAGTACTTC.

The rearrangement links TRBV13 to TRBJ2-7, with D hard to call. V shed 0 bases and J shed 0 bases, with 3 bases lying between them. Germline CDR1 is PRHDT and CDR2 is FYEKMQ (reference sequence). This CDR3 is built from 13 residues. CDR3 coding DNA: TGTGCCAGCAGCTTAGGTAACTCCTACGAGCAGTACTTC. This encodes CASSLGNSYEQYF. The complete variable domain, with remaining parts taken from reference TRBV13 and TRBJ2-7, reads AAGVIQSPRHLIKEKRETATLKCYPIPRHDTVYWYQQGPGQDPQFLISFYEKMQSDKGSIPDRFSAQQFSDYHSELNMSSLELGDSALYFCASSLGNSYEQYFGPGTRLTVT.

The CDR3 is CASSLERFGTGYTF. The CDR3 nucleotides read TGTGCCAGCAGCTTAGAAAGGTTCGGAACCGGCTACACCTTC. This chain joins TRBV7-2 and TRBJ1-2, with no clear D. The germline gives CDR1 SGHTA, CDR2 FQGNSA. V lost 1 base, J lost 8 bases, and 14 bases lay in between. This CDR3 is built from 14 residues. Based on the CDR3 plus reference TRBV7-2 and TRBJ1-2, the full variable domain is GAGVSQSPSNKVTEKGKDVELRCDPISGHTALYWYRQSLGQGLEFLIYFQGNSAPDKSGLPSDRFSAERTGGSVSTLTIQRTQQEDSAVYLCASSLERFGTGYTFGSGTRLTVV.

CDR3 region: CASSPGLVGNEQFF. The CDR3 DNA reads TGTGCCAGCAGCCCGGGACTAGTGGGAAATGAGCAGTTCTTC. This chain links TRBV7-8 with TRBJ2-1; 8 bases map to TRBD2. Germline CDR1 and CDR2: SGHVS and FQNEAQ. With V trimmed by 5 bases and J by 7 bases, 7 bases remained unmatched. This CDR3 region has 14 residues.

This clone showed up just a few times. The chain joins TRBV2 to TRBJ2-2; D might be TRBD2 (6 bases). Deletions cut 11 bases from V and 4 bases from J, with 20 bases between. Germline V CDR1 and CDR2: SNHLY, FYNNEI. This CDR3 is built from 15 residues. This chain's CDR3 is CACRAGTGLTGELFF. In nucleotides, the CDR3 is TGTGCCTGCCGAGCCGGGACTGGACTCACCGGGGAGCTGTTTTTT.

This chain connects TRBV5-1 to TRBJ2-5; TRBD2 is a possible D gene (6 bases). CDR1 and CDR2 from the germline V gene are SGHRS and YFSETQ. V lost 1 base, J lost 5 bases, and 9 bases lay in between. The CDR3 is made up of 13 amino acids. CDR3 residues: CASSLPGEETQYF. In DNA, the CDR3 is TGCGCCAGCAGCTTGCCGGGGGAGGAGACCCAGTACTTC.

The V gene is TRBV6-1, the J gene TRBJ2-5; 9 bases map to TRBD1. V lost 11 bases to trimming and J lost 1 base; unmatched junction nucleotides: 8. CDR1 and CDR2 (germline): MNHNS, SASEGT. This CDR3 is 14 amino acids long. The CDR3: CAARDRVTQETQYF. In nucleotides, the CDR3 is TGTGCCGCCAGGGACAGGGTAACCCAAGAGACCCAGTACTTC.

This clone showed up just a few times. This rearrangement joins TRBV4-2 to TRBJ1-1; D remains unclear. V lost 0 bases and J lost 1, with 3 bases in between. CDR1 and CDR2 (germline): LGHNA, YNFKEQ. The CDR3 extends over 13 amino acids. The CDR3 DNA reads TGTGCCAGCAGCCAAGATGAGAACACTGAAGCTTTCTTT. It is translated as CASSQDENTEAFF.

This clone was seen only once. The chain couples TRBV7-2 to TRBJ2-1, with D perhaps TRBD2 (6 bases). Germline V CDR1 and CDR2: SGHTA, FQGNSA. Between the trimmed V and J ends, which lost 3 bases and 3 bases, there was a span of 12 bases. The CDR3 is 15 residues long. The CDR3 here is CASSLARDFYNEQFF. CDR3 nucleotide sequence: TGTGCCAGCAGCTTGGCCCGGGACTTCTACAATGAGCAGTTCTTC. Looking up the rest from reference TRBV7-2 and TRBJ2-1 gives the full variable domain: GAGVSQSPSNKVTEKGKDVELRCDPISGHTALYWYRQSLGQGLEFLIYFQGNSAPDKSGLPSDRFSAERTGGSVSTLTIQRTQQEDSAVYLCASSLARDFYNEQFFGPGTRLTVL.

The chain carries TRBV29-1 and TRBJ1-1; D uncertain. Trimming took 4 bases from V and 5 from J, leaving 11 bases between them. There are 12 residues in the CDR3. The germline V gene has CDR1 SQVTM and CDR2 ANQGSEA. The CDR3 loop is CSVAPARTEAFF. As DNA, the CDR3 is TGCAGCGTTGCCCCGGCGCGGACTGAAGCTTTCTTT.

This clone came up a few times. This chain uses TRBV25-1 with TRBJ2-5, with 9 bases aligning to TRBD2. This CDR3 spans 15 amino acids. V gave up 5 bases and J gave up 5 bases; unmatched junction bases: 9. Per germline, CDR1 MGHDK and CDR2 SYGVNS. Here the CDR3 DNA reads TGTGCCAGCAGTAGGTTAGCGGGAGTCGTGGAGACCCAGTACTTC. Translating gives CASSRLAGVVETQYF.

This clone turned up a few times. This chain connects TRBV4-1 to TRBJ1-2; no firm D call. V was cut by 3 bases and J by 1 base, with 9 bases left in between. CDR1 and CDR2 from the germline V gene are MGHRA and YSYEKL. The CDR3 covers 14 residues. Written as DNA, the CDR3 is TGCGCCAGCAGCCAGGCGGGGAGTAACTATGGCTACACCTTC. Its protein is CASSQAGSNYGYTF.

This chain joins TRBV5-6 and TRBJ2-7, with 8 nucleotides matching TRBD1. There are 16 residues in the CDR3. V was clipped by 4 bases and J by 3 bases; unmatched bases: 12. Germline V lookup: CDR1 SGHDT, CDR2 YYEEEE. The CDR3, as DNA: TGTGCCAGCAGCCCATATGCTGACAGGGGCAGCTACGAGCAGTACTTC. Protein sequence: CASSPYADRGSYEQYF.

Relative to its sample, this clone is medium-sized. The rearrangement joins TRBV7-2 to TRBJ2-3; 7 bases line up with TRBD1. Per germline, CDR1 SGHTA and CDR2 FQGNSA. V lost 4 bases, J lost 0 bases, and 7 bases stayed unmatched. The CDR3 consists of 16 residues. The CDR3 sequence is CASSSQGTLSTDTQYF. In DNA form, the CDR3 reads TGTGCCAGCAGCTCACAGGGGACCTTAAGCACAGATACGCAGTATTTT.

J is TRBJ2-7 and V is TRBV30, with 9 bases matching TRBD1. The CDR3 has 13 residues. Germline V gene sequence: CDR1 GTSNPN, CDR2 SVGIG (reference sequence). The V gene end was trimmed by 3 bases and the J gene end by 9 bases; junction bases not matched to a gene: 9. CDR3 protein: CAWRGDRARGQYF. CDR3 nucleotide sequence: TGTGCCTGGAGAGGGGACAGGGCTCGGGGGCAGTACTTC.

The CDR3 here is CAISHRQDPNTEAFF. In nucleotides, the CDR3 is TGTGCCATCAGCCATCGACAGGATCCGAACACTGAAGCTTTCTTT. The gene calls are TRBV10-3 and TRBJ1-1; TRBD1 might be the D (6 bases). This CDR3 spans 15 amino acids. Trimming stripped 6 bases from V and 1 base from J, with 15 bases between. The germline V gene encodes CDR1 ENHRY and CDR2 SYGVKD.

The J gene is TRBJ2-5, the V gene TRBV5-4; 10 nucleotides match TRBD1. The V gene's germline CDR1 is SGHNT and CDR2 YYREEE (reference sequence). CDR3 size: 14 residues. The V gene end was trimmed by 5 bases and the J gene end by 5 bases; junction bases not matched to a gene: 6. CDR3 loop: CASRGGTGEETQYF. In DNA, the CDR3 is TGTGCCAGCAGGGGGGGGACAGGGGAGGAGACCCAGTACTTC. The whole variable domain, filled in from reference TRBV5-4 and TRBJ2-5, reads ETGVTQSPTHLIKTRGQQVTLRCSSQSGHNTVSWYQQALGQGPQFIFQYYREEENGRGNFPPRFSGLQFPNYSSELNVNALELDDSALYLCASRGGTGEETQYFGPGTRLLVL.

This chain uses TRBV30 with TRBJ1-4; D may be TRBD1 (6 bases). With 3 bases removed from V and 8 bases from J, the gap between germline ends came to 16 bases. In germline, CDR1 is GTSNPN, CDR2 SVGIG (reference sequence). The CDR3 consists of 14 residues. Written as DNA, the CDR3 is TGTGCCTGGAGGGCCGGGACAAACAGGGAAAAACTGTTTTTT. The encoded protein is CAWRAGTNREKLFF.

This clone was found a few times. This chain links TRBV7-2 with TRBJ2-7; no firm D call. The V and J ends lost 5 bases and 4 bases respectively, with 12 bases between them. CDR3 length: 13 residues. Germline-derived CDR1 and CDR2 are SGHTA and FQGNSA. The CDR3 DNA follows: TGTGCCAGCAGCCTCAATGACGGTTACGAGCAGTACTTC. Protein: CASSLNDGYEQYF.

The chain joins TRBV2 to TRBJ1-2, with TRBD1 matching 7 bases. CDR3 length: 13 amino acids. The trim removed 6 bases at V and 2 bases at J, leaving 3 bases unmatched. Germline CDR1 and CDR2: SNHLY and FYNNEI. The DNA of the CDR3 is TGTGCCAGCAGAACAGGGGACAACTATGGCTACACCTTC. Its translation is CASRTGDNYGYTF.

The V and J genes are TRBV13 and TRBJ2-6, with 10 nucleotides matching TRBD2. V lost 2 bases to trimming and J lost 4 bases; unmatched junction nucleotides: 14. CDR1 PRHDT and CDR2 FYEKMQ come from the germline V gene (reference sequence). CDR3 length: 20 amino acids. CDR3 in amino acids: CASSLPRQRGGGSGANVLTF. In DNA form, the CDR3 reads TGTGCCAGCAGCTTACCGAGGCAGCGGGGGGGAGGCTCCGGGGCCAACGTCCTGACTTTC.

This clone was seen once. The chain is built from TRBV6-5 and TRBJ2-2, with 7 bases matching TRBD1. Looked up from germline, CDR1 is MNHEY and CDR2 is SVGAGI. V lost 7 bases, J lost 3 bases, and 8 bases stayed unmatched. This CDR3 is 15 amino acids long. The CDR3 here is CASKLYRGDTGELFF. CDR3 nucleotides: TGTGCCAGCAAATTATACAGGGGAGACACCGGGGAGCTGTTTTTT.